Presented here are 26 T cell receptor beta chains from one specimen sequenced in a study of T cell responses to AZD1222 COVID-19 vaccine. Sequencing was performed with immunoSEQ multiplex PCR; in TCRdb, only in-frame clones are kept and a portion is missing. The table lists fewer than 120,000 clones, 94% of them singletons. The sequencing here drew on peripheral blood, taken 28 days after the second AZD1222 dose. The receptors stem from an adult who received the AZD1222 COVID-19 vaccine.

The chain joins TRBV6-1 to TRBJ2-1, with D unclear. Trimming shortened V by 2 bases and J by 5 bases, and 13 bases separated the two germline ends. This CDR3 spans 15 amino acids. The germline V gene encodes CDR1 MNHNS and CDR2 SASEGT. The CDR3: CASSEYPQPNNEQFF. The CDR3 nucleotides are TGTGCCAGCAGTGAATACCCCCAGCCGAACAATGAGCAGTTCTTC.

This chain connects TRBV6-5 to TRBJ1-1; D not resolved. Looked up from germline, CDR1 is MNHEY and CDR2 is SVGAGI. Trimming left V 2 bases short and J 2 bases short, with 6 bases between. This CDR3 spans 13 amino acids. The CDR3 spells CASSYTENTEAFF. The CDR3 DNA follows: TGTGCCAGCAGTTACACAGAAAACACTGAAGCTTTCTTT.

The genes are TRBV25-1 and TRBJ2-2; the match to TRBD2 covers 7 bases. V shed 3 bases and J 3 bases; nucleotides not matched to a gene: 7. The CDR3 runs 16 residues. The V gene's germline CDR1 is MGHDK and CDR2 SYGVNS. Here the CDR3 reads CASSEVGGTYTGELFF. The CDR3, as DNA: TGTGCCAGCAGTGAGGTGGGGGGGACCTACACCGGGGAGCTGTTTTTT.

This chain links TRBV6-2 or TRBV6-3 with TRBJ1-2; D is unresolved. CDR3 length equals 16 residues. Trimming removed 1 base at V and 2 bases at J, with 14 bases between. CDR1 and CDR2 (germline): MNHEY, SVGEGT. The CDR3 here is CASSYWRQDRNYGYTF. CDR3 bases: TGTGCCAGCAGTTACTGGAGGCAGGACCGAAACTATGGCTACACCTTC.

V is TRBV3-1 (or the pseudogene TRBV3-2) and J is TRBJ2-1; 7 bases fit TRBD2. J gave up 5 bases and V 4 bases, and 8 bases lay outside the gene matches. There are 15 residues in the CDR3. Germline values: CDR1 LGHDT, CDR2 YNNKEL (reference sequence). The DNA for the CDR3 is TGTGCCAGCAGCCCTGGGTCTAGCGGTCACAATGAGCAGTTCTTC. Its protein is CASSPGSSGHNEQFF.

V usage is TRBV18 and J usage is TRBJ1-4, with D possibly being TRBD1 (6 bases). Per the germline V gene, CDR1 is KGHSH and CDR2 is LQKENI. V gave up 3 bases and J gave up 4 bases, with 12 bases separating them. This CDR3 region has 15 residues. This CDR3 is CASSPSTGNNEKLFF. The CDR3 coding sequence is TGTGCCAGCTCACCTTCGACAGGAAATAATGAAAAACTGTTTTTT.

The rearrangement uses TRBV21-1 and TRBJ2-1; TRBD2 is the table's D call and was not checked against the DNA. TRBV21-1 represents a pseudogene. The CDR3 covers 15 residues. The CDR3 loop reads CASLPSAGDYNEQFF. Here the CDR3 DNA reads TGTGCCAGCCTACCGTCAGCGGGAGACTACAATGAGCAGTTCTTC.

The genes are TRBV11-2 and TRBJ2-3; D uncertain. Deletions cut 0 bases from V and 6 bases from J, with 4 bases between. This CDR3 spans 12 amino acids. Germline CDR1 and CDR2: SGHAT and FQNNGV. For the CDR3, the DNA is TGTGCCAGCAGCTTAGATCTGGATACGCAGTATTTT. This translates into CASSLDLDTQYF.

CDR3 bases: TGCGCCAGCAGTCCTTATAGCGTGCTTCAAGAGACCCAGTACTTC. It codes for CASSPYSVLQETQYF. The chain recombines TRBV4-1 with TRBJ2-5; D may be TRBD2 (5 bases). V shed 6 bases and J shed 2 bases, with 16 bases lying between them. From germline, CDR1 is MGHRA and CDR2 YSYEKL. The CDR3 extends over 15 amino acids.

The chain is built from TRBV5-4 and TRBJ1-1; D is unclear. V lost 6 bases to trimming and J lost 7 bases, with 16 bases between them. This CDR3 contains 13 residues. From germline, CDR1 is SGHNT and CDR2 YYREEE (reference sequence). The CDR3 nucleotides read TGTGCCAGCAAACTTGGATGGACCGATGAAGCTTTCTTT. The encoded protein is CASKLGWTDEAFF.

This chain joins TRBV10-1 and TRBJ2-3; TRBD2 agrees at 11 bases. CDR1 is WNHNN and CDR2 is SYGVQD in the germline V gene (reference sequence). V shed 2 bases and J 2 bases; nucleotides not matched to a gene: 3. CDR3 length equals 16 residues. CDR3 sequence (DNA): TGCGCCAGCAGTGAGGTAGCGGGGGGGTCCACAGATACGCAGTATTTT. Translation: CASSEVAGGSTDTQYF.

The CDR3 nucleotides are TGTGCCAGCAGCTTAGCTGGGGTTAAACAGCCCCAGCATTTT. This sequence encodes CASSLAGVKQPQHF. The chain links TRBV7-9 to TRBJ1-5, with D hard to call. From germline, CDR1 is SEHNR and CDR2 FQNEAQ (reference sequence). This CDR3 is 14 amino acids long. Trimming removed 0 bases from V and 7 bases from J, with 10 bases in between. Full variable domain (rest looked up from reference TRBV7-9 and TRBJ1-5): DTGVSQNPRHKITKRGQNVTFRCDPISEHNRLYWYRQTLGQGPEFLTYFQNEAQLEKSRLLSDRFSAERPKGSFSTLEIQRTEQGDSAMYLCASSLAGVKQPQHFGDGTRLSIL.

This sequence joins TRBV27 and TRBJ1-2, with 8 bases identical to TRBD1. J was trimmed by 2 bases and V by 7 bases; bases with no gene match: 12. CDR3 size: 16 residues. The germline gives CDR1 MNHEY, CDR2 SMNVEV (reference sequence). The CDR3 sequence is CASTQKRQGANYGYTF. The CDR3 nucleotides are TGTGCCAGCACTCAAAAGAGGCAGGGGGCCAACTATGGCTACACCTTC.

The chain employs TRBV28 and TRBJ1-2, with D hard to call. CDR3 length: 16 residues. Germline-derived CDR1 and CDR2 are MDHEN and SYDVKM. Deletions cut 5 bases from V and 8 bases from J, with 24 bases between. As DNA, the CDR3 is TGTGCCAGCAGTCCCTTCCCGGGCCCGATCGGGAGGGGCTACACCTTC. This codes for CASSPFPGPIGRGYTF.

This chain links TRBV7-8 with TRBJ2-7, with D hard to call. CDR3 size: 12 residues. Trimming cost V 5 bases and J 4 bases, with 9 bases left between them. CDR1 and CDR2 (germline): SGHVS, FQNEAQ. CDR3 DNA: TGTGCCAGCAGCCTGGGCTATTACGAGCAGTACTTC. Its protein product is CASSLGYYEQYF.

The chain links TRBV5-1 to TRBJ1-2; D might be TRBD1 (5 bases). The CDR3 has 14 residues. CDR1 is SGHRS and CDR2 is YFSETQ in the germline V gene. Trimming took 0 bases from V and 7 from J, leaving 13 bases between them. CDR3 protein: CASSLASGKGGYTF. DNA for the CDR3: TGCGCCAGCAGCTTGGCCTCAGGGAAAGGTGGCTACACCTTC.

The CDR3 loop reads CASSLGLAGVETQYF. The CDR3 DNA reads TGTGCCAGCAGCTTAGGTCTAGCGGGAGTGGAGACCCAGTACTTC. The rearrangement links TRBV7-7 to TRBJ2-5; 10 bases line up with TRBD2. V shed 1 base and J 5 bases; nucleotides not matched to a gene: 4. Germline loops: CDR1 SSHAT, CDR2 FNYEAQ (reference sequence). The CDR3 length is 15 residues.

This clone has a single count. This chain joins TRBV7-9 and TRBJ2-5; D unclear. This CDR3 region has 16 residues. Trimming took off 2 bases at V and 2 bases at J, with 15 bases between the two ends. CDR1 is SEHNR, CDR2 FQNEAQ, per germline (reference sequence). For the CDR3, the DNA is TGTGCCAGCAGCTTAATCCGGCACCCCGGGCAAGAGACCCAGTACTTC. This sequence encodes CASSLIRHPGQETQYF.

This chain uses TRBV14 with TRBJ2-2, with D possibly TRBD1 on 6 matching bases. This CDR3 is 16 amino acids long. Germline V gene sequence: CDR1 SGHDN, CDR2 FVKESK. The ends were cut back, 0 bases at V and 3 bases at J, with 11 bases in the middle. The CDR3 DNA reads TGTGCCAGCAGCCAAGATCCCAGGGGTCACACCGGGGAGCTGTTTTTT. This codes for CASSQDPRGHTGELFF.

The chain links TRBV21-1 to TRBJ2-2; the table's D call TRBD2 went unverified against the DNA. TRBV21-1 is recorded as a pseudogene. CDR3 length: 17 residues. CDR3: CASTDGGLALSPGELFF. The CDR3 bases are TGTGCCAGCACCGACGGGGGACTAGCGTTATCCCCCGGGGAGCTGTTTTTT.

The chain combines TRBV29-1 with TRBJ1-5, with D unclear. The CDR3 spans 11 residues. V gave up 6 bases and J gave up 2 bases, with 5 bases separating them. Germline loops: CDR1 SQVTM, CDR2 ANQGSEA. This chain's CDR3 is CSVRGNQPQHF. Here the CDR3 DNA reads TGCAGCGTGAGGGGCAATCAGCCCCAGCATTTT.

The chain recombines TRBV11-2 with TRBJ2-7, with 9 nucleotides matching TRBD2. This CDR3 is 18 amino acids long. Losses at the gene ends were 2 bases for V and 6 bases for J; bases not matched to a gene: 17. Germline lookup yields CDR1 SGHAT and CDR2 FQNNGV. CDR3 protein: CASSLTQGSPGTSLEQYF. Here the CDR3 DNA reads TGTGCCAGCAGCTTAACCCAGGGATCCCCCGGGACTAGCCTCGAGCAGTACTTC.

The chain employs TRBV6-4 and TRBJ1-2; a weak D match, TRBD1 (5 bases). With 4 bases removed from V and 4 bases from J, the gap between germline ends came to 10 bases. The CDR3 covers 13 residues. Germline values: CDR1 MRHNA, CDR2 SNTAGT. In nucleotides, the CDR3 is TGTGCCAGCAGTGCCTCCGGGACCTATGGCTACACCTTC. Residues: CASSASGTYGYTF.

This chain links TRBV5-1 with TRBJ2-3; possibly TRBD1 for D (5 bases). Trimming cost V 2 bases and J 6 bases, with 16 bases left between them. The germline V gene encodes CDR1 SGHRS and CDR2 YFSETQ. The CDR3 runs 15 residues. The CDR3 DNA follows: TGCGCCAGCAGCTTTTCAGGGCTCCGATCGGATACGCAGTATTTT. Translated, it gives CASSFSGLRSDTQYF.

The chain links TRBV5-6 to TRBJ1-2, with TRBD1 matching over 7 bases. The V segment lost 4 bases and the J segment 7 bases; nucleotides outside the gene matches: 4. The CDR3 contains 12 residues. Germline-derived CDR1 and CDR2 are SGHDT and YYEEEE. The CDR3 bases are TGTGCCAGCAGCCGCCCAGGGGGTGGCTACACCTTC. This translates into CASSRPGGGYTF.

This rearrangement joins TRBV6-1 to TRBJ1-1, with D tentatively TRBD1 (5 bases). The CDR3 is 16 residues long. Germline V lookup: CDR1 MNHNS, CDR2 SASEGT. V was shortened by 4 bases and J by 3 bases, with 18 bases between the two germline ends. Here the CDR3 reads CASSARAHQGDTEAFF. The CDR3 nucleotides read TGTGCCAGCAGTGCCAGGGCGCACCAAGGAGACACTGAAGCTTTCTTT.